This T cell receptor beta chain was recovered during a study of CD8 T cells in Susac syndrome. Study-wide context: Within the group of sequenced Susac syndrome patients, five or six had active disease and eight were in remission.

The CDR3 loop spans 15 amino acids. Germline V lookup: CDR1 SGHRS, CDR2 YFSETQ. The junction had 5 bases not matched to a gene; V was cut back by 4 bases and J by 6 bases. With random hexamers, about 0.45 to 1 ug RNA was reverse transcribed. Multiplex immunoSEQ PCR targeted 54 Vbeta and 13 Jbeta TCR beta segments. TCRdb recomputed calls from the immunoSEQ multiplex PCR reads with MiXCR, one row per CDR3 protein. The table has about 200,000 distinct CDR3 sequences, over 75% seen once. Only one count was recorded for this clonotype. The genes are TRBV5-1 and TRBJ2-2; 11 positions match TRBD2. The sequencing sample was made of CD4+ T cells from PBMCs. The receptor was isolated from a human donor with Susac syndrome. The CDR3 sequence is CASSLLAGEAGELFF. The CDR3 DNA is TGCGCCAGCAGCCTACTAGCGGGGGAGGCCGGGGAGCTGTTTTTT.